This T cell receptor (beta chain) emerged from a study of blood T cell repertoires in COVID-19. At the level of the study: Sites across the United States, Italy and Spain contributed samples from acute and convalescent COVID-19. T cells, B-cell-depleted T cells, or PBMCs supplied cDNA or gDNA.

In the authors' workflow: For nucleated cells, counts were estimated from reference gene primer amplification. Some clones are missing from TCRdb's copy, which holds only in-frame ones; the method was immunoSEQ multiplex PCR. V and J calls and clone size are as listed in that table; D and trimming were resolved from the DNA. The table includes approximately 270,000 clones, about 90% detected once. Participants, about 18 to 90 years old, spanned under 25 US areas. The CDR3 is made up of 14 amino acids. CDR1 and CDR2 (germline): KGHDR, SFDVKD. V was shortened by 7 bases and J by 0 bases, with 8 bases between the two germline ends.

The J gene is TRBJ2-2, the V gene TRBV24-1, with a possible D match to TRBD2 (5 bases). The sequencing input was PBMCs or T cells enriched from blood (not recorded which). This receptor was obtained from a woman in her 30s with acute COVID-19. The CDR3 coding sequence is TGTGCCACCAGAGCGGCCGCGAACACCGGGGAGCTGTTTTTT. The encoded protein is CATRAAANTGELFF.